Below, 2 T cell receptor beta chains from the same sample are listed, as sequenced in a study of T cell repertoires in aging, cancer and after chemotherapy. Rearranged V-D-J TRB sequences were amplified with a mixed TRB-A/B primer pool. Using its own MiXCR run on the multiplex PCR reads, TCRdb lists one record per CDR3 protein. The sample lists over 6,000 distinct CDR3 sequences; more than 35% were seen once. The template was genomic DNA from peripheral blood, not RNA. What was sequenced was blood. These receptors were taken from a human donor in good health.

This clonotype was observed once. The J gene is TRBJ1-4, the V gene TRBV27, with 8 nucleotides matching TRBD1. In germline, CDR1 is MNHEY, CDR2 SMNVEV (reference sequence). The CDR3 length is 15 residues. The V segment lost 6 bases and the J segment 6 bases; nucleotides outside the gene matches: 9. CDR3 region: CASSPRTGLDEKLFF. CDR3 bases: TGTGCCAGCAGCCCCCGGACAGGGCTCGATGAAAAACTGTTTTTT.

This sequence joins TRBV6-2 or TRBV6-3 and TRBJ2-5; 7 nucleotides line up with TRBD2. The J segment lost 7 bases and the V segment lost 1 base, leaving 3 bases of the junction unmatched. The CDR3 covers 13 residues. The germline CDR1 and CDR2 sequences are MNHEY and SVGEGT. In DNA, the CDR3 is TGTGCCAGCAGTTACTTAAGCGGGGCGACCCAGTACTTC. Encoded protein: CASSYLSGATQYF.